These 21 T cell receptor beta chains were sequenced from one sample in a study of PD-1 blockade in classical Hodgkin lymphoma. The patients all showed relapse after autologous stem cell transplantation, while their brentuximab vedotin exposure varied. Assay: immunoSEQ multiplex PCR; the TCRdb copy retains only in-frame clones and omits some. The data show 55,000 to 75,000 clones, about two thirds seen once. The sample in question was peripheral blood mononuclear cells (PBMCs), obtained before the second cycle of nivolumab. The receptors shown here come from a human donor with classical Hodgkin lymphoma.

The V call is TRBV2, the J call TRBJ2-7; TRBD2 agrees at 8 bases. Germline V gene sequence: CDR1 SNHLY, CDR2 FYNNEI. V dropped 4 bases and J dropped 2; count of bases not matched to a gene: 4. The CDR3 runs 14 residues. The CDR3 loop is CASSVAGGAYEQYF. CDR3 DNA sequence: TGTGCCAGCAGTGTGGCGGGGGGCGCCTACGAGCAGTACTTC.

The chain carries TRBV11-3 and TRBJ2-2; 8 bases fit TRBD2. The V gene end was trimmed by 5 bases and the J gene end by 1 base; junction bases not matched to a gene: 6. CDR1 and CDR2 from the germline V gene are SGHNT and YENEEA. This CDR3 region has 16 residues. The CDR3 region has the DNA TGTGCCAGCAGCGCTTCCGGGACTAGGAACACCGGGGAGCTGTTTTTT. Translation: CASSASGTRNTGELFF.

J is TRBJ1-1 and V is TRBV12-5; D remains ambiguous. V was cut by 5 bases and J by 3 bases, with 10 bases left in between. The CDR3 extends over 13 amino acids. From germline, CDR1 is LGHNT and CDR2 FRNRAP. CDR3 sequence (DNA): TGTGCTAGTGGTCCTCTGGGTTACACTGAAGCTTTCTTT. This sequence encodes CASGPLGYTEAFF.

This clone was picked up a small number of times. This sequence joins TRBV28 and TRBJ2-7; D not certain. V lost 2 bases and J 6 bases, leaving 14 bases between the germline ends. The CDR3 loop spans 14 amino acids. CDR1 is MDHEN, CDR2 SYDVKM, per germline. The CDR3 DNA follows: TGTGCCAGCAGTTTAGGGGTACAAATGGGCGAGCAGTACTTC. This gives the protein CASSLGVQMGEQYF. The full variable domain, its missing parts supplied by reference TRBV28 and TRBJ2-7, is DVKVTQSSRYLVKRTGEKVFLECVQDMDHENMFWYRQDPGLGLRLIYFSYDVKMKEKGDIPEGYSVSREKKERFSLILESASTNQTSMYLCASSLGVQMGEQYFGPGTRLTVT.

This clone has at least ten counts. The chain links TRBV19 to TRBJ1-4; D possibly corresponds to TRBD1 (5 bases). V was pared by 10 bases and J by 4 bases, with 19 bases between. This CDR3 comprises 15 residues. Germline assignment: CDR1 LNHDA and CDR2 SQIVND (reference sequence). DNA for the CDR3: TGTGCCACCCAACCCCAGGGAGGAGGTAATGAAAAACTGTTTTTT. Protein: CATQPQGGGNEKLFF.

This clone has just a few counts. This rearrangement joins TRBV2 to TRBJ1-2; TRBD1 agrees at 7 bases. Germline trimming cut 2 bases from V and 8 bases from J; bases unmatched to any gene: 14. The V gene's germline CDR1 is SNHLY and CDR2 FYNNEI. The CDR3 covers 16 residues. Written as DNA, the CDR3 is TGTGCCAGCAGTGAACCCCGTTCTTGGACAGGCAAGGGCTACACCTTC. This codes for CASSEPRSWTGKGYTF.

V is TRBV19 and J is TRBJ2-1; the match to TRBD2 covers 11 bases. In germline, CDR1 is LNHDA, CDR2 SQIVND (reference sequence). This CDR3 spans 15 amino acids. Germline trimming cut 6 bases from V and 3 bases from J; bases unmatched to any gene: 4. The CDR3 DNA reads TGTGCCAGTAGGGGGACTAGCGGAAACTACAATGAGCAGTTCTTC. This codes for CASRGTSGNYNEQFF. The full variable domain, rest sourced from reference TRBV19 and TRBJ2-1, is DGGITQSPKYLFRKEGQNVTLSCEQNLNHDAMYWYRQDPGQGLRLIYYSQIVNDFQKGDIAEGYSVSREKKESFPLTVTSAQKNPTAFYLCASRGTSGNYNEQFFGPGTRLTVL.

This clone was found a few times. The CDR3 loop is CASSSTRQGNTEAFF. CDR3 nucleotides: TGTGCCAGCAGCTCAACTCGACAGGGGAACACTGAAGCTTTCTTT. The J gene is TRBJ1-1, the V gene TRBV5-5; 7 bases match TRBD1. V lost 3 bases to trimming and J lost 1 base; unmatched junction nucleotides: 6. CDR3 length: 15 amino acids. The germline V gene has CDR1 SGHKS and CDR2 YYEKEE (reference sequence).

This clone was counted only a few times. This chain joins TRBV2 and TRBJ1-1; no clear D. Germline V lookup: CDR1 SNHLY, CDR2 FYNNEI. The germline V and J ends were trimmed by 6 bases and 0 bases, with 5 bases remaining between them. This CDR3 is 12 amino acids long. The CDR3 DNA reads TGTGCCAGCAGGAGAATGAACACTGAAGCTTTCTTT. It is translated as CASRRMNTEAFF.

A few counts support this clone. Here the CDR3 reads CASSQGVGDTEAFF. The CDR3 nucleotides are TGTGCCAGCAGTCAGGGGGTAGGGGACACTGAAGCTTTCTTT. The V call is TRBV25-1, the J call TRBJ1-1, with 7 bases lining up with TRBD1. V shed 5 bases and J 3 bases; nucleotides not matched to a gene: 6. The CDR3 contains 14 residues. Germline V gives CDR1 MGHDK, CDR2 SYGVNS.

The rearrangement links TRBV19 to TRBJ1-5; no reliable D call. Germline-derived CDR1 and CDR2 are LNHDA and SQIVND (reference sequence). This CDR3 is 13 amino acids long. Trimming left V 4 bases short and J 0 bases short, with 4 bases between. As DNA, the CDR3 is TGTGCCAGTAGTACGAATAGCAATCAGCCCCAGCATTTT. It is translated as CASSTNSNQPQHF.

J is TRBJ2-7 and V is TRBV6-1; D is unresolved. Looked up from germline, CDR1 is MNHNS and CDR2 is SASEGT. This CDR3 contains 15 residues. Trimming pared 6 bases from V and 2 bases from J, leaving 17 bases between. DNA for the CDR3: TGTGCCAGCAGCCAGCCCTTCGACAACGCCTACGAGCAGTACTTC. This translates into CASSQPFDNAYEQYF.

In its sample, this clone was seen once. The chain is built from TRBV7-3 and TRBJ2-3, with 12 bases that match TRBD2. Trimming removed 5 bases from V and 7 bases from J; junction bases left unmatched: 7. Germline CDR1 and CDR2: SGHTA and FQGTGA. CDR3 length: 15 residues. The CDR3 protein is CASSMTSGRRNTQYF. The CDR3 region has the DNA TGTGCCAGCAGCATGACTAGCGGGAGAAGGAATACGCAGTATTTT.

The CDR3: CASSIGGPGYEYGYTF. As DNA, the CDR3 is TGTGCCAGCAGCATAGGGGGGCCGGGGTATGAGTATGGCTACACCTTC. The gene calls are TRBV9 and TRBJ1-2; a weak D match, TRBD1 (6 bases). The germline V gene has CDR1 SGDLS and CDR2 YYNGEE. Trimming left V 4 bases short and J 5 bases short, with 21 bases between. The CDR3 is 16 amino acids.

This clone appeared many times. This sequence joins TRBV5-1 and TRBJ1-1; D ambiguous. Germline CDR1 and CDR2: SGHRS and YFSETQ. CDR3 size: 15 residues. Deletions cut 4 bases from V and 3 bases from J, with 16 bases between. This CDR3 is CASSLQPREDTEAFF. The CDR3 DNA is TGCGCCAGCAGCCTACAACCCCGGGAGGACACTGAAGCTTTCTTT.

The chain carries TRBV27 and TRBJ2-3; D call uncertain. Germline V lookup: CDR1 MNHEY, CDR2 SMNVEV (reference sequence). The CDR3 contains 13 residues. The germline V and J ends were trimmed by 3 bases and 0 bases, with 4 bases remaining between them. For the CDR3, the DNA is TGTGCCAGCAGTTTTGCTAGCACAGATACGCAGTATTTT. Amino acid sequence: CASSFASTDTQYF.

This sequence joins TRBV5-4 and TRBJ1-1; 8 nucleotides agree with TRBD1. The CDR3 totals 14 residues. Germline lookup yields CDR1 SGHNT and CDR2 YYREEE (reference sequence). V trimming: 4 bases; J trimming: 1 base; junction bases outside the gene matches: 3. CDR3 region: CASSRGQGNTEAFF. Here the CDR3 DNA reads TGTGCCAGCAGCCGCGGACAGGGGAACACTGAAGCTTTCTTT.

This chain links TRBV18 with TRBJ2-5, with 10 bases matching TRBD2. The trim removed 2 bases at V and 1 base at J, leaving 4 bases unmatched. CDR1 is KGHSH and CDR2 is LQKENI in the germline V gene. This CDR3 contains 16 residues. The CDR3 sequence is CASSPTAGGPQETQYF. In DNA form, the CDR3 reads TGTGCCAGCTCACCAACAGCGGGGGGGCCCCAAGAGACCCAGTACTTC. The full variable domain, its missing parts supplied by reference TRBV18 and TRBJ2-5, is NAGVMQNPRHLVRRRGQEARLRCSPMKGHSHVYWYRQLPEEGLKFMVYLQKENIIDESGMPKERFSAEFPKEGPSILRIQQVVRGDSAAYFCASSPTAGGPQETQYFGPGTRLLVL.

This chain joins TRBV30 and TRBJ2-1; possibly TRBD2 for D (5 bases). Germline values: CDR1 GTSNPN, CDR2 SVGIG (reference sequence). Trimming pared 1 base from V and 9 bases from J, leaving 22 bases between. CDR3 length: 16 amino acids. The CDR3 reads CAWSAGISARLSEQFF. CDR3 DNA sequence: TGTGCCTGGAGTGCGGGAATCAGCGCCCGGTTGAGTGAGCAGTTCTTC.

The chain employs TRBV5-1 and TRBJ2-2; D is uncertain. This CDR3 has 15 amino acids. Trimming stripped 0 bases from V and 5 bases from J, with 11 bases between. Germline V gene sequence: CDR1 SGHRS, CDR2 YFSETQ. This CDR3 reads CASSLAAARTGELFF. The DNA for the CDR3 is TGCGCCAGCAGCTTGGCCGCGGCGCGTACCGGGGAGCTGTTTTTT.

The chain couples TRBV11-3 to TRBJ2-3; TRBD2 agrees at 8 bases. The CDR3 is made up of 16 amino acids. Germline V gives CDR1 SGHNT, CDR2 YENEEA. V shed 5 bases and J 6 bases; nucleotides not matched to a gene: 13. CDR3 sequence: CASSRGSGGPDDTQYF. The CDR3 bases are TGTGCCAGCAGCCGGGGGTCGGGAGGGCCTGACGATACGCAGTATTTT. The entire variable domain, with the rest obtained from reference TRBV11-3 and TRBJ2-3, is as follows: EAGVVQSPRYKIIEKKQPVAFWCNPISGHNTLYWYLQNLGQGPELLIRYENEEAVDDSQLPKDRFSAERLKGVDSTLKIQPAELGDSAVYLCASSRGSGGPDDTQYFGPGTRLTVL.